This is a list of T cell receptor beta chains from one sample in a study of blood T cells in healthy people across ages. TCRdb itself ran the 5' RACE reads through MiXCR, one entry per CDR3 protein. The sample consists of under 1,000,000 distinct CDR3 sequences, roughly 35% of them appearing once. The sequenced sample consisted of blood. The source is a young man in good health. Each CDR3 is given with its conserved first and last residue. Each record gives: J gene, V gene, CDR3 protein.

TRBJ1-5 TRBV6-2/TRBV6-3 CARSYSSGTGALNQPQHF
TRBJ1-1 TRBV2 CASSPDLSRNTEAFF
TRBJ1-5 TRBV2 CANRDRGNQPQHF
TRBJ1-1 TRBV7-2 CASSEQGSDTEAFF
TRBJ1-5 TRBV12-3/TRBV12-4 CASSSTDRGPQHF
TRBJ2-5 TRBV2 CASHFGRQETQYF
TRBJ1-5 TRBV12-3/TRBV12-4 CASSLSRGHRQPQHF
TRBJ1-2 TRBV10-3 CAISAGQDYGYTF
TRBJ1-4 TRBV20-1 CSARRARPNEKLFF
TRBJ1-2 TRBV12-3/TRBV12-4 CASSFTEKGYTF
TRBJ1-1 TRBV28 CASSNTQGSPEAFF
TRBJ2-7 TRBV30 CAWSRWTSGGIEQYF
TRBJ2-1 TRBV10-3 CAITSTSGGSYNEQFF
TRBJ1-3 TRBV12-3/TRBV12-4 CASSEDSGNTIYF
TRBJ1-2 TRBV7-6 CASSLALDSGGPRLYGYTF
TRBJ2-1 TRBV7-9 CANSLSGSLYNEQFF
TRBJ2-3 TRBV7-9 CASSSRDSFRTDTQYF
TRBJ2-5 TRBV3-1 CASSQEGGLGETQYF
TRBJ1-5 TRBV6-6 CASNGDSNQPQHF
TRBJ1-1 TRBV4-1 CASSQGDLSEAFF
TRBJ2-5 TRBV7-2 CASSLALAGRQETQYF
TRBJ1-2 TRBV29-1 CSVEDLSGTEYGYTF
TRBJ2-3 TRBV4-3 CASSQVSAGSHTDTQYF
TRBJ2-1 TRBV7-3 CASSLAANNEQFF
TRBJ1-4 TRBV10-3 CAISVGATLGHEKLFF
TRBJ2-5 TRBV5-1 CASSQLGAPETQYF
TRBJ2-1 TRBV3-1 CASSQRGDYNEQFF
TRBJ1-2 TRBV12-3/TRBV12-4 CASSAGRDLNYGYTF
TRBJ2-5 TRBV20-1 CSARDGSAQDNEQYF
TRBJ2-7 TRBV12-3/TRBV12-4 CASSRTEGSQYF
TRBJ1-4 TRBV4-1 CASSLTESTNEKLFF
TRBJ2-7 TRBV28 CASSTQDGQYF
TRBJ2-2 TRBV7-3 CASSPRTTGTGDLSGELFF
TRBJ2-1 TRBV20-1 CSASPGQGASYNEQFF
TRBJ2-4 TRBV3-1 CASSQDVIAKNIQYF
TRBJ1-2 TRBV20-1 CSAVDRTNYGYTF
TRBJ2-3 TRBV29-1 CSVEGSETDTQYF
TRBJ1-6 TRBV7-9 CASSYRGNSYNSPLHF
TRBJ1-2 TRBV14 CASSGGSNNYGYTF
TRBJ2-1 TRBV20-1 CSARDPGLNINEQFF
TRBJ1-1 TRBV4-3 CASSQGAGTEAFF
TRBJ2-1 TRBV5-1 CASSLPSGGDNEQFF
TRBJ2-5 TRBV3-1 CASSRQGEETQYF
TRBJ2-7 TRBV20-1 CSARAMTGGSYEQYF
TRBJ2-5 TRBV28 CASSPRRVYSGQETQYF
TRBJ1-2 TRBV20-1 CSASNFDREYRYGYTF
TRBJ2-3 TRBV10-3 CAIGPEFTDTQYF
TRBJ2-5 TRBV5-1 CASSFAGQGASEQYF
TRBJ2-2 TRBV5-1 CASSRIGGSAVGTGELFF
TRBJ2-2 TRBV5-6 CASSFAGGLVGELFF
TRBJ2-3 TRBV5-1 CASSLGVGGANTDTQYF
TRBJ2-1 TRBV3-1 CASSQAALRGAGNEQFF
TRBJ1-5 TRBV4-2 CASSQDRGVQPQHF
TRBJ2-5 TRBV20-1 CSASPTEKRETQYF
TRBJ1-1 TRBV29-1 CSVDPTGLNTEAFF
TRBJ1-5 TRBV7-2 CASSLTVPEAQPQHF